Each of the 15 T cell receptor beta chains below was sequenced from the same sample in a study of regulatory T cells in long-lasting Graves disease. Described time point: newly diagnosed GD, antithyroid drugs for less than 3 months. From RNA extracted from PBMCs, the TCR library was made. According to the study, TCR beta libraries were built with iRepertoire HTBI primers and CDR3-region Arm-PCR. From the multiplex PCR reads, TCRdb called clonotypes with MiXCR, one entry per CDR3 protein. The data hold 410,000 or so distinct CDR3 sequences, with just under 15% observed a single time. Another study also made use of these data, one on T cells in Graves' hyperthyroidism and ophthalmopathy.

The specimen was peripheral blood mononuclear cells (PBMCs), collected at new diagnosis, from a patient treated with antithyroid drugs. The source of these receptors is a woman aged 25 to 39 with Graves disease.

This clonotype was seen repeatedly, ten times or more. The rearrangement links TRBV20-1 to TRBJ2-1; D possibly corresponds to TRBD1 (6 bases). Trimming took off 5 bases at V and 10 bases at J, with 18 bases between the two ends. Per germline, CDR1 DFQATT and CDR2 SNEGSKA (reference sequence). This CDR3 has 13 residues. In nucleotides, the CDR3 is TGCAGTGCTGGGGGCACCGGGGCCGAAGAGCAGTTCTTC. Protein sequence: CSAGGTGAEEQFF.

This clonotype was observed at least ten times. The V gene is TRBV7-9, the J gene TRBJ2-2; 8 bases align to TRBD2. V lost 7 bases and J lost 1; bases outside the gene matches: 2. CDR1 and CDR2 (germline): SEHNR, FQNEAQ (reference sequence). This CDR3 region has 14 residues. This CDR3 is CASTRGGNTGELFF. The CDR3 coding sequence is TGTGCCAGCACTCGGGGGGGGAACACCGGGGAGCTGTTTTTT. Full variable domain (missing parts from reference TRBV7-9 and TRBJ2-2): DTGVSQNPRHKITKRGQNVTFRCDPISEHNRLYWYRQTLGQGPEFLTYFQNEAQLEKSRLLSDRFSAERPKGSFSTLEIQRTEQGDSAMYLCASTRGGNTGELFFGEGSRLTVL.

In this sample, this clonotype turned up many times. The V call is TRBV18, the J call TRBJ2-5; D possibly matches TRBD1 or TRBD2 (5 bases each). The V gene's germline CDR1 is KGHSH and CDR2 LQKENI. Trimming took off 2 bases at V and 5 bases at J, with 12 bases between the two ends. This CDR3 is built from 14 residues. The DNA for the CDR3 is TGTGCCAGCTCACCAGTGGGGGTTTCGGAGACCCAGTACTTC. Translation gives CASSPVGVSETQYF.

This clonotype was observed at least ten times. The chain has TRBV7-9 and TRBJ2-5; the match to TRBD2 covers 8 bases. Germline CDR1 and CDR2: SEHNR and FQNEAQ (reference sequence). This CDR3 is 18 amino acids long. V lost 5 bases, J lost 0 bases, and 14 bases stayed unmatched. DNA for the CDR3: TGTGCCAGCAGCCCGCCGGGGACCTCGGGAGGGTACCAAGAGACCCAGTACTTC. Its protein product is CASSPPGTSGGYQETQYF.

This clonotype was detected many times. The rearrangement uses TRBV28 and TRBJ2-1; the D gene is possibly TRBD2 (6 bases). Trimming removed 7 bases from V and 4 bases from J, with 17 bases in between. The CDR3 totals 15 residues. The germline gives CDR1 MDHEN, CDR2 SYDVKM. For the CDR3, the DNA is TGTGCCAGCATTCGTATGTTGGCGGGATACAATGAGCAGTTCTTC. It specifies CASIRMLAGYNEQFF.

The chain joins TRBV7-9 to TRBJ2-7, with 10 bases lining up with TRBD2. The CDR3 is 15 amino acids. V was clipped by 2 bases and J by 4 bases; unmatched bases: 5. The germline gives CDR1 SEHNR, CDR2 FQNEAQ (reference sequence). The CDR3 loop reads CASSLFETSGYEQYF. CDR3 coding DNA: TGTGCCAGCAGCTTATTTGAGACTAGCGGGTACGAGCAGTACTTC.

This clonotype was counted at least ten times. The chain links TRBV6-5 to TRBJ2-7; D is possibly TRBD1 or TRBD2 (5 bases each). The V end lost 4 bases, the J end lost 4 bases, and 14 bases lay between the germline ends. The CDR3 spans 14 residues. Germline assignment: CDR1 MNHEY and CDR2 SVGAGI. The CDR3 here is CASSLQARGYEQYF. Written as DNA, the CDR3 is TGTGCCAGCAGTTTACAGGCAAGAGGGTACGAGCAGTACTTC.

This clonotype has more than one count but fewer than ten. The rearrangement joins TRBV4-2 to TRBJ2-1; no firm D call. This CDR3 is 14 amino acids long. CDR1 is LGHNA, CDR2 YNFKEQ, per germline. V was trimmed by 2 bases and J by 15 bases, leaving 20 bases between them. The CDR3 DNA is TGTGCCAGCAGCCAAACTTATCCGGGCCGCGTTGGGTTCTTC. This codes for CASSQTYPGRVGFF.

This clonotype was detected ten times or more. This chain connects TRBV6-1 to TRBJ1-2, with D unclear. Trimming shortened V by 7 bases and J by 2 bases, and 14 bases separated the two germline ends. In germline, CDR1 is MNHNS, CDR2 SASEGT. The CDR3 has 14 amino acids. Written as DNA, the CDR3 is TGTGCCAGCACCATTTCGACAAGAAACTATGGCTACACCTTC. It yields the protein CASTISTRNYGYTF.

This clonotype was seen a few times. CDR3 bases: TGTGCCAGCAGCCCTGGTCGGGCGGCGGGACAAGAGACCCAGTACTTC. It encodes CASSPGRAAGQETQYF. J is TRBJ2-5 and V is TRBV7-2; a possible D gene is TRBD2 (6 bases). Deletions cut 5 bases from V and 2 bases from J, with 18 bases between. The CDR3 length is 16 residues. Per the germline V gene, CDR1 is SGHTA and CDR2 is FQGNSA.

The J gene is TRBJ1-1, the V gene TRBV29-1, with unresolved D. This CDR3 is 13 amino acids long. The V end was cut by 3 bases, the J end by 8 bases, with 16 bases between. Germline V gene lookup returns CDR1 SQVTM and CDR2 ANQGSEA. The CDR3 nucleotides read TGCAGCGTTGATCACTTATCGGCGGGAGAAGCTTTCTTT. Translation gives CSVDHLSAGEAFF. The whole variable domain, filled in from reference TRBV29-1 and TRBJ1-1, reads SAVISQKPSRDICQRGTSLTIQCQVDSQVTMMFWYRQQPGQSLTLIATANQGSEATYESGFVIDKFPISRPNLTFSTLTVSNMSPEDSSIYLCSVDHLSAGEAFFGQGTRLTVV.

This clonotype was seen ten or more times. This chain uses TRBV5-4 with TRBJ2-5; D tentatively fits TRBD1 or TRBD2 (5 bases each). The CDR3 contains 15 residues. V lost 4 bases and J 1 base, leaving 14 bases between the germline ends. Germline values: CDR1 SGHNT, CDR2 YYREEE (reference sequence). The CDR3 DNA follows: TGTGCCAGCAGCCGGGACGAGACCCTCCAAGAGACCCAGTACTTC. This encodes CASSRDETLQETQYF. Using reference TRBV5-4 and TRBJ2-5 for the parts outside the CDR3, the full variable domain is ETGVTQSPTHLIKTRGQQVTLRCSSQSGHNTVSWYQQALGQGPQFIFQYYREEENGRGNFPPRFSGLQFPNYSSELNVNALELDDSALYLCASSRDETLQETQYFGPGTRLLVL.

This clonotype was observed at least ten times. The rearrangement joins TRBV2 to TRBJ2-5; D possibly uses TRBD1 or TRBD2 (5 bases each). CDR1 is SNHLY, CDR2 FYNNEI, per germline. The CDR3 sequence is 12 residues long. The V end was cut by 7 bases, the J end by 2 bases, with 8 bases between. The CDR3 nucleotides read TGTGCCAGCACGGGGCTTCAAGAGACCCAGTACTTC. This sequence encodes CASTGLQETQYF.

This clonotype was seen repeatedly, ten times or more. The V call is TRBV29-1, the J call TRBJ1-2; 7 bases are a match to TRBD1. Trimming cost V 3 bases and J 2 bases; bases outside gene matches: 6. The CDR3 sequence is 14 residues long. Germline CDR1 is SQVTM and CDR2 is ANQGSEA. In DNA, the CDR3 is TGCAGCGTTGAGTACGTGACAGGGAACTATGGCTACACCTTC. This sequence encodes CSVEYVTGNYGYTF.

This clonotype was seen many times. This chain's CDR3 is CASRADGGFTDTQYF. The CDR3 DNA sequence: TGTGCCAGCAGGGCAGATGGGGGTTTCACAGATACGCAGTATTTT. The chain couples TRBV11-2 to TRBJ2-3; D possibly uses TRBD1 or TRBD2 (5 bases each). V dropped 6 bases and J dropped 2 bases, with 15 bases sitting between them. The CDR3 has 15 residues. Germline values: CDR1 SGHAT, CDR2 FQNNGV.